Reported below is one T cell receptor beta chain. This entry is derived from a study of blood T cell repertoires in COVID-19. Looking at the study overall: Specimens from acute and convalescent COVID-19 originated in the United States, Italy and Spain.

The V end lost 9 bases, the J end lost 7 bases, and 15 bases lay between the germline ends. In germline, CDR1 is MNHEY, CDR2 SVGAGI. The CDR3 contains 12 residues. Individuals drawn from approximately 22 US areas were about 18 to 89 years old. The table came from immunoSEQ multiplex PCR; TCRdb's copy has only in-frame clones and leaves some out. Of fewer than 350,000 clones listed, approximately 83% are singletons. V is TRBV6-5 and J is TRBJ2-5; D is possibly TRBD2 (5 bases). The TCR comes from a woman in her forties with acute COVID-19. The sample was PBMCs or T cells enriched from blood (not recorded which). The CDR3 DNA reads TGTGCCAGGGGAGAGGTCCGGTGGACCCAGTACTTC. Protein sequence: CARGEVRWTQYF.